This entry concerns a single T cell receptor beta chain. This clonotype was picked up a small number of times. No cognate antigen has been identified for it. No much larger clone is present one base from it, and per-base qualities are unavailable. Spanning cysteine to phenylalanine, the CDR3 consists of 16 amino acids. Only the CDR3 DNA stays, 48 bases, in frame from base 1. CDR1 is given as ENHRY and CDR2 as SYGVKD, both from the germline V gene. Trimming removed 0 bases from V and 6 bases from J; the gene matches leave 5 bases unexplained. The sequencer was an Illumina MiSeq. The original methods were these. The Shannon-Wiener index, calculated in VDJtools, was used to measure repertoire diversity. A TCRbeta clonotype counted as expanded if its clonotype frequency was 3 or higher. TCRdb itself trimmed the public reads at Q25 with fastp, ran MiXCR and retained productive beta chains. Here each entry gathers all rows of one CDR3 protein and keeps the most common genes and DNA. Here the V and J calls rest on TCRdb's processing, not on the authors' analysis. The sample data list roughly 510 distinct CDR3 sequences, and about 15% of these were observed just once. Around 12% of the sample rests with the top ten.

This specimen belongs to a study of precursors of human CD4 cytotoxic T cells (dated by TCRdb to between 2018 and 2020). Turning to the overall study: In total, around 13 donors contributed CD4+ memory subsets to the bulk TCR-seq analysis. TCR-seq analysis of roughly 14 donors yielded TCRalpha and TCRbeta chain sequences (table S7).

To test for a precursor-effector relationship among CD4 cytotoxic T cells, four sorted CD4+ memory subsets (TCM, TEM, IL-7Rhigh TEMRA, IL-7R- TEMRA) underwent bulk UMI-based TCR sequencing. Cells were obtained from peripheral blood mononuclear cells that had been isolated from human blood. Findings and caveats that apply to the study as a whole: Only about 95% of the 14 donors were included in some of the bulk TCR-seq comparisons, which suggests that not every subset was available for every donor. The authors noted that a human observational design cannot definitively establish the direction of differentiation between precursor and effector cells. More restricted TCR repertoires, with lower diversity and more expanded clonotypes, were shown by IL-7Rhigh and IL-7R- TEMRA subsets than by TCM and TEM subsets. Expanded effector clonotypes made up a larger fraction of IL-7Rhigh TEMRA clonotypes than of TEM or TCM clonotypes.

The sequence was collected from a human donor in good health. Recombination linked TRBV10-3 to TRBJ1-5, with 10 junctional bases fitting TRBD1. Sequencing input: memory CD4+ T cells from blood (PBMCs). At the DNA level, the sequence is TGTGCCATCAGTGAGTCGACAGGGGGCAGAGGTCAGCCCCAGCATTTT. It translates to CAISESTGGRGQPQHF.